This passage covers 17 T cell receptor beta chains from one sample sequenced in a study of regulatory T cells in long-lasting Graves disease. TCR beta libraries were built with iRepertoire HTBI primers and Arm-PCR of CDR3 regions. TCRdb recomputed calls from the multiplex PCR reads with MiXCR, one row per CDR3 protein. The sample contains 350,000 to 550,000 distinct CDR3 sequences, about 15% of which appear only once. Time point defined: newly diagnosed GD, antithyroid drugs for less than 3 months. RNA isolated from PBMCs was used to make the TCR library. These data also formed part of another study, on T cells in Graves' hyperthyroidism and ophthalmopathy.

The sequences come from peripheral blood mononuclear cells (PBMCs), collected at new diagnosis, from a patient treated with antithyroid drugs. The receptors originated from a woman younger than 30 with Graves disease.

This clonotype has ten or more counts. V usage is TRBV7-9 and J usage is TRBJ2-7; a weak D match, TRBD1 (6 bases). CDR1 and CDR2 (germline): SEHNR, FQNEAQ (reference sequence). The CDR3 sequence is 14 residues long. Deletions cut 8 bases from V and 0 bases from J, with 14 bases between. As DNA, the CDR3 is TGTGCCAGCTCCGGGGCAGGGGCCTCCTACGAGCAGTACTTC. Its protein product is CASSGAGASYEQYF. The full variable domain, with the rest looked up from reference TRBV7-9 and TRBJ2-7, is DTGVSQNPRHKITKRGQNVTFRCDPISEHNRLYWYRQTLGQGPEFLTYFQNEAQLEKSRLLSDRFSAERPKGSFSTLEIQRTEQGDSAMYLCASSGAGASYEQYFGPGTRLTVT.

This clonotype was seen at least ten times. The chain recombines TRBV6-1 with TRBJ1-5, with a possible D match to TRBD1 (5 bases). The CDR3 has 13 amino acids. CDR1 is MNHNS and CDR2 is SASEGT in the germline V gene. V lost 5 bases to trimming and J lost 4 bases, with 9 bases between them. The CDR3 DNA is TGTGCCAGCAGTCCAAGACAGAATCAGCCCCAGCATTTT. Its protein product is CASSPRQNQPQHF.

This clonotype was detected many times. The rearrangement joins TRBV28 to TRBJ1-4; D may be TRBD1 (5 bases). The germline CDR1 and CDR2 sequences are MDHEN and SYDVKM. The CDR3 loop spans 17 amino acids. V shed 5 bases and J shed 0 bases, with 16 bases lying between them. CDR3: CASSTRKGLSTNEKLFF. The CDR3 nucleotides are TGTGCCAGCAGTACGAGGAAGGGACTCTCAACTAATGAAAAACTGTTTTTT.

This clonotype was found a few times. The chain employs TRBV24-1 and TRBJ2-1; D unresolved. Germline V gene sequence: CDR1 KGHDR, CDR2 SFDVKD. This CDR3 spans 13 amino acids. The V gene lost 9 bases and the J gene lost 8 bases, with 16 bases spanning the gap. The CDR3 DNA sequence: TGTGCCACCTCGTCGACTCCTGGGGATGAGCAGTTCTTC. It codes for CATSSTPGDEQFF.

With respect to this clonotype: One end of the junction is discordant with germline, which a read error may explain. V gene TRBV25-1 combines with J gene TRBJ2-1; D is perhaps TRBD2 (5 bases). Germline CDR1 and CDR2: MGHDK and SYGVNS. The CDR3 totals 16 residues. In DNA form, the CDR3 reads TGTGCCAGCAGTGAACCCGGGGAGTTCCCCTACAATGAGCAGTCCTTC. This codes for CASSEPGEFPYNEQSF.

This clonotype was observed many times. J is TRBJ2-7 and V is TRBV28; 11 nucleotides match TRBD2. Germline V gives CDR1 MDHEN, CDR2 SYDVKM. This CDR3 region has 14 residues. With 2 bases clipped from V and 6 bases from J, the junction kept 3 bases outside the gene matches. CDR3 residues: CASSLPSGRFEQYF. The CDR3 nucleotides are TGTGCCAGCAGTTTACCTAGCGGGAGGTTCGAGCAGTACTTC.

The genes are TRBV11-2 and TRBJ2-7, with D unresolved. The V gene's germline CDR1 is SGHAT and CDR2 FQNNGV. The CDR3 totals 14 residues. The V end lost 0 bases, the J end lost 2 bases, and 8 bases lay between the germline ends. The CDR3 sequence is CASSLDLGPYEQYF. As DNA, the CDR3 is TGTGCCAGCAGCTTAGATTTAGGCCCCTACGAGCAGTACTTC.

This clonotype came up many times. The chain uses TRBV7-2 and TRBJ2-1, with D maybe TRBD2 (6 bases). Per germline, CDR1 SGHTA and CDR2 FQGNSA. The CDR3 is made up of 15 amino acids. V was pared by 5 bases and J by 5 bases, with 16 bases between. The CDR3 spells CASSQSRSSDNEQFF. Here the CDR3 DNA reads TGTGCCAGCAGCCAGTCCCGATCTAGCGACAATGAGCAGTTCTTC.

This clonotype showed up many times. The chain uses TRBV30 and TRBJ1-1; 7 bases fit TRBD1. The germline V gene has CDR1 GTSNPN and CDR2 SVGIG (reference sequence). Germline trimming cut 4 bases from V and 5 bases from J; bases unmatched to any gene: 4. CDR3 length: 12 residues. CDR3 sequence (DNA): TGTGCCTGGAAGACAGGGTTTACTGAAGCTTTCTTT. Protein: CAWKTGFTEAFF.

Only a few counts were recorded for this clonotype. The V call is TRBV7-2, the J call TRBJ2-3, with TRBD1 identical over 7 bases. The CDR3 covers 23 residues. Losses at the gene ends were 6 bases for V and 0 bases for J; bases not matched to a gene: 30. Germline CDR1 is SGHTA and CDR2 is FQGNSA. The chain's CDR3 is CASRQRGLRRDSQPGQSTDTQYF. The CDR3 DNA is TGTGCCAGCAGGCAACGAGGGTTGCGTCGGGACAGCCAGCCAGGCCAGAGCACAGATACGCAGTATTTT.

This clonotype was seen only a few times. The chain is built from TRBV7-9 and TRBJ2-6; D call uncertain. V was shortened by 3 bases and J by 6 bases, with 18 bases between the two germline ends. CDR3 size: 17 residues. CDR1 and CDR2 from the germline V gene are SEHNR and FQNEAQ (reference sequence). CDR3 protein: CASSLVASPSLANVLTF. The CDR3 region has the DNA TGTGCCAGCAGCTTGGTGGCCAGCCCTTCTTTGGCCAACGTCCTGACTTTC.

CDR3 in amino acids: CASSRTGYGQPQHF. The CDR3 coding sequence is TGTGCCAGCAGTCGGACAGGGTACGGTCAGCCCCAGCATTTT. V gene TRBV6-1 combines with J gene TRBJ1-5, with 8 nucleotides matching TRBD1. Per germline, CDR1 MNHNS and CDR2 SASEGT. Germline trimming cut 5 bases from V and 6 bases from J; bases unmatched to any gene: 6. The CDR3 consists of 14 residues.

This clonotype was seen repeatedly, ten times or more. The V gene is TRBV29-1, the J gene TRBJ2-1; 15 bases are a match to TRBD2. There are 18 residues in the CDR3. Germline V gene lookup returns CDR1 SQVTM and CDR2 ANQGSEA. J lost 2 bases, V lost 3 bases, and 8 bases had no gene match. CDR3: CSVERRTSGRAAYNEQFF. The CDR3 DNA sequence: TGCAGCGTTGAGAGACGGACTAGCGGGAGGGCCGCCTACAATGAGCAGTTCTTC.

This clonotype was counted at least ten times. The chain has TRBV20-1 and TRBJ1-4, with a weak D call TRBD1 (6 bases). Trimming took 5 bases from V and 2 from J, leaving 18 bases between them. CDR1 and CDR2 (germline): DFQATT, SNEGSKA (reference sequence). This CDR3 region has 16 residues. CDR3 in amino acids: CSAHGQIGQTNEKLFF. The CDR3, as DNA: TGCAGTGCTCACGGCCAAATCGGACAGACTAATGAAAAACTGTTTTTT.

The rearrangement uses TRBV6-2 or TRBV6-3 and TRBJ2-1; 11 bases map to TRBD2. J lost 8 bases, V lost 3 bases, and 3 bases had no gene match. CDR3 length: 14 amino acids. Germline values: CDR1 MNHEY, CDR2 SVGEGT. CDR3 loop: CASSYTSGSHEQFF. The CDR3 DNA reads as TGTGCCAGCAGTTATACTAGCGGGAGCCATGAGCAGTTCTTC.

The chain joins TRBV4-1 to TRBJ1-5; the match to TRBD1 covers 10 bases. Germline V gene lookup returns CDR1 MGHRA and CDR2 YSYEKL. The CDR3 contains 15 residues. The trim removed 4 bases at V and 4 bases at J, leaving 4 bases unmatched. The DNA for the CDR3 is TGCGCCAGCAGCCGGGGACAGGGGAGAAATCAGCCCCAGCATTTT. Translated, it gives CASSRGQGRNQPQHF.

For this clonotype: This may be a read error, as it is one base from a much larger clone. V and J are TRBV30 and TRBJ2-1, with D tentatively TRBD1 (6 bases). The CDR3 totals 12 residues. Between the trimmed V and J ends, which lost 5 bases and 10 bases, there was a span of 15 bases. Germline loops: CDR1 GTSNPN, CDR2 SVGIG (reference sequence). CDR3 bases: TGTGCCTGGGGGATAGGGGGAGTCGAGCAGTTCTTC. The encoded protein is CAWGIGGVEQFF.